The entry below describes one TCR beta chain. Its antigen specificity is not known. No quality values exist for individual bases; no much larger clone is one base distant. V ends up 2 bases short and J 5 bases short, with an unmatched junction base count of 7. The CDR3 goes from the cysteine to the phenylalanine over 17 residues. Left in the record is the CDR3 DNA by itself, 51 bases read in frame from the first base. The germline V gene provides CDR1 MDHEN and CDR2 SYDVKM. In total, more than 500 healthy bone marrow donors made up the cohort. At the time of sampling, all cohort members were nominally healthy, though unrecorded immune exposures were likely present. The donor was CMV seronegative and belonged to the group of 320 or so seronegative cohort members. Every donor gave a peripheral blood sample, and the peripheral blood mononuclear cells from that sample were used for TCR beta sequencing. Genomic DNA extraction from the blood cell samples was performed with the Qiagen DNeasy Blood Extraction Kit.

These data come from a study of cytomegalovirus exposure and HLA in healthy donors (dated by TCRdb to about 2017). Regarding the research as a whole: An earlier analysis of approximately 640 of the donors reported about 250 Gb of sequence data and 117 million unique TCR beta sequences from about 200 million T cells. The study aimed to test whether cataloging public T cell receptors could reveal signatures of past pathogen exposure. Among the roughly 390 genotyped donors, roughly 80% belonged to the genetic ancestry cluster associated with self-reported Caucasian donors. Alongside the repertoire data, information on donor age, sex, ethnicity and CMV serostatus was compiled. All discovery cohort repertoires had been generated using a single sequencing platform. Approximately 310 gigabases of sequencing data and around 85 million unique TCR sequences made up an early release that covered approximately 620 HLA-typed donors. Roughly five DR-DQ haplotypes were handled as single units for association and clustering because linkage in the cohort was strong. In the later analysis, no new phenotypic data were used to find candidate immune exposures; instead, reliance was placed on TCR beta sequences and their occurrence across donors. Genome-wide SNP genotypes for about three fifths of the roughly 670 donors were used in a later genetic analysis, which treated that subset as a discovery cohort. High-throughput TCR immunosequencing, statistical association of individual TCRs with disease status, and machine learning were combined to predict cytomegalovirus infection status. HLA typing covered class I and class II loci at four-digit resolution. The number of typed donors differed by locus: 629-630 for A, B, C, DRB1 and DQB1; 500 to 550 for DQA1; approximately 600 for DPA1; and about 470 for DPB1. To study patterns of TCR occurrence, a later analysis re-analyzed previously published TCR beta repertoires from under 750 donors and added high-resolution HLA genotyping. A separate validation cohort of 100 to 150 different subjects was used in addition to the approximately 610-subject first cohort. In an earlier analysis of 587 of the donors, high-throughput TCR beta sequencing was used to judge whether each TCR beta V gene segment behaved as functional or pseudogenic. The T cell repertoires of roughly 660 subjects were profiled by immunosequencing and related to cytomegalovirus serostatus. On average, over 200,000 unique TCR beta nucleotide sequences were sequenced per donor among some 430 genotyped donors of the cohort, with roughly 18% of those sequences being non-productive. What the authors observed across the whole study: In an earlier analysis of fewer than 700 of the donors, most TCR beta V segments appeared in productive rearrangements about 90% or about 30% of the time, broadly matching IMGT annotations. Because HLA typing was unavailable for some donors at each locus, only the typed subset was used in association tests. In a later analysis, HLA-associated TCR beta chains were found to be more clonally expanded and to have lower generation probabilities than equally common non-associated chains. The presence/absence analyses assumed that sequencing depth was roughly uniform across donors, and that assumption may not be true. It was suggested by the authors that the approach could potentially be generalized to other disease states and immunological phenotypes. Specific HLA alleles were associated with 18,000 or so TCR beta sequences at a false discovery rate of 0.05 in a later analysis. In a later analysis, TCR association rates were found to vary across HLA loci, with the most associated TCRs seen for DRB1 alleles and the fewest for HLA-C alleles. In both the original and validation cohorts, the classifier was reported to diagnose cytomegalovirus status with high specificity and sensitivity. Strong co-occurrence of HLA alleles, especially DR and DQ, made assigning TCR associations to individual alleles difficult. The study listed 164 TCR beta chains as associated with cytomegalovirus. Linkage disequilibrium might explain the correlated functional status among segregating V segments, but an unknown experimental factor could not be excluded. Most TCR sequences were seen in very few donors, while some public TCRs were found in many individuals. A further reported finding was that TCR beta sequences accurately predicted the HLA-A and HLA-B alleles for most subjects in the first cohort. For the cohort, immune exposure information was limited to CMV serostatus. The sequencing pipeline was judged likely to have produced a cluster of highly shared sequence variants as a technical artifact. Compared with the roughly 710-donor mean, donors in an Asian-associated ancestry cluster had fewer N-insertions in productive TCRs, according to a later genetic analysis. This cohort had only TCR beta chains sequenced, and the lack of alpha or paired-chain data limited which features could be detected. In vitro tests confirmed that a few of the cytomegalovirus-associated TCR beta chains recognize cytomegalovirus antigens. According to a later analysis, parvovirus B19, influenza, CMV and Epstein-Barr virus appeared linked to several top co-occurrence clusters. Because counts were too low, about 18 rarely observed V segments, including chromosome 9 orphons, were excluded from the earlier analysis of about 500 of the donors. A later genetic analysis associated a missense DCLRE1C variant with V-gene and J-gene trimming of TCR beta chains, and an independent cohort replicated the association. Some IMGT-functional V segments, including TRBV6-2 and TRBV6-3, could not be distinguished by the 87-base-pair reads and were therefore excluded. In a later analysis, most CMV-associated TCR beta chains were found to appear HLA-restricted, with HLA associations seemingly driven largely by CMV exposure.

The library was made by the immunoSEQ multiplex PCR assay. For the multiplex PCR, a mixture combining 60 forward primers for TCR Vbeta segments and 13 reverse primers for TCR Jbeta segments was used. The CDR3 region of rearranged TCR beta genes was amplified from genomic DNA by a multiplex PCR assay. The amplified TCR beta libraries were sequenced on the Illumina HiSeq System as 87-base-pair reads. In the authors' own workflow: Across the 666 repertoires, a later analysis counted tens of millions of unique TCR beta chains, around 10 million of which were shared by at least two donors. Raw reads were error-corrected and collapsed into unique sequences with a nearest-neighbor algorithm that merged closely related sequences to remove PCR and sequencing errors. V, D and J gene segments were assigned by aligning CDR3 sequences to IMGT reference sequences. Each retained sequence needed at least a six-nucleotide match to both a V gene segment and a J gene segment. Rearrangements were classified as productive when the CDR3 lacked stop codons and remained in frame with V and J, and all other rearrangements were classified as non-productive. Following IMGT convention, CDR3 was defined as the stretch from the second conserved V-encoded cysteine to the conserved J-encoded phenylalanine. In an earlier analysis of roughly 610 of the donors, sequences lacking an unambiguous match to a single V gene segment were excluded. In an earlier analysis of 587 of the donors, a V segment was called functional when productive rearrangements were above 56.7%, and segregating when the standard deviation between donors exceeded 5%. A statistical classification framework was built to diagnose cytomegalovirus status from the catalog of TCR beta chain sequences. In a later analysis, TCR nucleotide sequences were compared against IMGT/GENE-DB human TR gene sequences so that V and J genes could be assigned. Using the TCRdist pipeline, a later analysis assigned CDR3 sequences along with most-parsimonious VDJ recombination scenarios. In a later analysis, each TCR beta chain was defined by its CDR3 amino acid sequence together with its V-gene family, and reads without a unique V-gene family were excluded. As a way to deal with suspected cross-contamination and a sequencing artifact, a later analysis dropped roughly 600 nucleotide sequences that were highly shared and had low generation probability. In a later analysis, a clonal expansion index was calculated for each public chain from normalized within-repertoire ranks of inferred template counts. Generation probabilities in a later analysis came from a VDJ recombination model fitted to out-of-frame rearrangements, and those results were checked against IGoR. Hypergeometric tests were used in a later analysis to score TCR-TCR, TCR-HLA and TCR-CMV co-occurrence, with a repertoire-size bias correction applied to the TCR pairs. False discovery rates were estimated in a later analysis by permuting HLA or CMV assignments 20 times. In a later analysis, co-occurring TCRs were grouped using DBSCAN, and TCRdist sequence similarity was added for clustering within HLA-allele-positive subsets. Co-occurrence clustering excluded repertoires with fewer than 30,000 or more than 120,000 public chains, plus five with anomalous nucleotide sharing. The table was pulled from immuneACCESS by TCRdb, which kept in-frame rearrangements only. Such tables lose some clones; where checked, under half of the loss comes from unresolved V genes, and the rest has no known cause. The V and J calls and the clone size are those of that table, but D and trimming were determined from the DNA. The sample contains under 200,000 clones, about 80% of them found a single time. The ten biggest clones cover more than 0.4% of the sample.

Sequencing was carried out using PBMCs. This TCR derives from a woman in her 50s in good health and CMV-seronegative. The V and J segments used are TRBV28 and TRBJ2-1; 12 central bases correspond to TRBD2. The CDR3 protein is CASSLGLAGSSDNEQFF. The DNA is TGTGCCAGCAGTTTAGGACTAGCGGGATCCTCTGACAATGAGCAGTTCTTC. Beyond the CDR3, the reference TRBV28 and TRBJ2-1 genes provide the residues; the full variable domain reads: DVKVTQSSRYLVKRTGEKVFLECVQDMDHENMFWYRQDPGLGLRLIYFSYDVKMKEKGDIPEGYSVSREKKERFSLILESASTNQTSMYLCASSLGLAGSSDNEQFFGPGTRLTVL.